Below are 18 T cell receptor beta chains sequenced from a single sample in a study of shared clonotypes between healthy human individuals. Only in-frame clones appear in the TCRdb table, and some are missing; sequencing was by immunoSEQ multiplex PCR. The top ten clones hold around 1.8% of a sample with about 710,000 clones, less than 80% of them seen once. Sequenced material: memory CD4+ T cells sorted from blood. Subset given: CD45RA-negative fraction. The origin of the receptors is a woman in her 30s in good health.

The CDR3 here is CACGAITDTQYF. In DNA, the CDR3 is TGTGCCTGTGGGGCCATCACAGATACGCAGTATTTT. This chain uses TRBV6-6 with TRBJ2-3; maybe TRBD1 (5 bases). The V and J ends lost 11 bases and 2 bases respectively, with 11 bases between them. Germline CDR1 MNHNY, CDR2 SVGAGI (reference sequence). The CDR3 sequence is 12 residues long.

The table lists this clone with many counts. This chain connects TRBV5-1 to TRBJ2-1; D remains ambiguous. This CDR3 spans 11 amino acids. The V and J ends lost 5 bases and 6 bases respectively, with 6 bases between them. Germline V lookup: CDR1 SGHRS, CDR2 YFSETQ. This CDR3 reads CASRQSNEQFF. In nucleotides, the CDR3 is TGCGCCAGCAGACAGAGCAATGAGCAGTTCTTC.

The sample holds a few counts of this clone. The V gene is TRBV5-1, the J gene TRBJ2-5, with TRBD1 as a possible D gene (6 bases). The CDR3 has 11 residues. The V end was cut by 4 bases, the J end by 9 bases, with 10 bases between. The germline V gene has CDR1 SGHRS and CDR2 YFSETQ. Here the CDR3 reads CASSAQGAQYF. CDR3 coding DNA: TGCGCCAGCAGCGCACAGGGTGCCCAGTACTTC.

The chain is built from TRBV27 and TRBJ1-1, with D perhaps TRBD1 (6 bases). V gave up 8 bases and J gave up 5 bases, with 15 bases separating them. This CDR3 is built from 13 residues. CDR1 is MNHEY and CDR2 is SMNVEV in the germline V gene (reference sequence). The DNA of the CDR3 is TGTGCCAGCCGAGGACAGAGGGGAACTGAAGCTTTCTTT. Its translation: CASRGQRGTEAFF.

The V and J genes are TRBV28 and TRBJ1-1; 7 nucleotides agree with TRBD1. Germline trimming cut 7 bases from V and 0 bases from J; bases unmatched to any gene: 5. Looked up from germline, CDR1 is MDHEN and CDR2 is SYDVKM. This CDR3 comprises 14 residues. CDR3 sequence: CASTSDRLNTEAFF. CDR3 sequence (DNA): TGTGCCAGCACTTCGGACAGGTTGAACACTGAAGCTTTCTTT.

The chain links TRBV2 to TRBJ2-1; D is perhaps TRBD2 (5 bases). The germline V gene has CDR1 SNHLY and CDR2 FYNNEI. The V end was cut by 7 bases, the J end by 1 base, with 11 bases between. This CDR3 is 14 amino acids long. The CDR3 region has the DNA TGTGCCAGCACACCGGGAATTTCCTACAATGAGCAGTTCTTC. Amino acids: CASTPGISYNEQFF.

There are a few counts of this clone. V gene TRBV18 combines with J gene TRBJ2-1; 14 bases align to TRBD2. CDR3 size: 15 residues. Germline assignment: CDR1 KGHSH and CDR2 LQKENI. The V gene end was trimmed by 3 bases and the J gene end by 9 bases; junction bases not matched to a gene: 4. The CDR3 reads CASSPGLAGVGEQFF. The CDR3, as DNA: TGTGCCAGCTCACCGGGACTAGCGGGAGTTGGTGAGCAGTTCTTC.

This chain connects TRBV28 to TRBJ1-5; D is perhaps TRBD1 (6 bases). Germline V gives CDR1 MDHEN, CDR2 SYDVKM. This CDR3 is 13 amino acids long. Between the trimmed V and J ends, which lost 11 bases and 5 bases, there was a span of 16 bases. The CDR3 loop reads CAVPSGGDQPQHF. CDR3 in DNA: TGTGCCGTGCCGAGTGGGGGCGATCAGCCCCAGCATTTT.

This clone has more than one count but fewer than ten. The rearrangement links TRBV4-1 to TRBJ1-3; TRBD1 might be the D (5 bases). The CDR3 runs 17 residues. Germline V CDR1 and CDR2: MGHRA, YSYEKL. With 4 bases removed from V and 3 bases from J, the gap between germline ends came to 19 bases. CDR3 coding DNA: TGCGCCAGCAGCCCTTCAGCGGACGGGGGATTTGGAAACACCATATATTTT. It encodes CASSPSADGGFGNTIYF.

The chain carries TRBV6-1 and TRBJ2-7, with D unresolved. The CDR3 extends over 11 amino acids. Germline CDR1 is MNHNS and CDR2 is SASEGT. V lost 2 bases, J lost 5 bases, and 4 bases lay in between. The CDR3 protein is CASSELDEQYF. The CDR3 DNA reads TGTGCCAGCAGTGAACTTGACGAGCAGTACTTC.

The chain uses TRBV4-2 and TRBJ2-4, with D uncertain. This CDR3 region has 17 residues. Trimming removed 0 bases at V and 4 bases at J, with 16 bases between. In germline, CDR1 is LGHNA, CDR2 YNFKEQ. The CDR3 is CASSQDQARLNKNIQYF. The CDR3 nucleotides read TGTGCCAGCAGCCAAGATCAGGCCAGATTGAATAAAAACATTCAGTACTTC.

The chain joins TRBV6-5 to TRBJ2-3; perhaps TRBD2 as D (5 bases). Between the trimmed V and J ends, which lost 0 bases and 9 bases, there was a span of 13 bases. The CDR3 has 14 amino acids. The germline V gene has CDR1 MNHEY and CDR2 SVGAGI. This CDR3 is CASSYSKTTPTQYF. CDR3 DNA: TGTGCCAGCAGTTACTCGAAGACTACTCCAACGCAGTATTTT.

The V gene is TRBV19, the J gene TRBJ2-7; maybe TRBD1 (5 bases). This CDR3 contains 14 residues. V was pared by 3 bases and J by 2 bases, with 11 bases between. Per germline, CDR1 LNHDA and CDR2 SQIVND (reference sequence). CDR3 DNA: TGTGCCAGTAGTATTCAGGGTCCTACCTACGAGCAGTACTTC. Its translation: CASSIQGPTYEQYF.

V usage is TRBV7-9 and J usage is TRBJ2-7, with TRBD2 as a possible D gene (5 bases). This CDR3 spans 14 amino acids. V lost 5 bases and J 3 bases, leaving 14 bases between the germline ends. CDR1 is SEHNR and CDR2 is FQNEAQ in the germline V gene (reference sequence). CDR3 sequence: CASSPLAQSYEQYF. The CDR3 DNA reads TGTGCCAGCAGCCCTCTAGCCCAGAGCTACGAGCAGTACTTC.

The V gene is TRBV6-6, the J gene TRBJ2-2; tentative D call: TRBD2 (5 bases). V lost 8 bases and J 0 bases, leaving 13 bases between the germline ends. The germline gives CDR1 MNHNY, CDR2 SVGAGI (reference sequence). The CDR3 is 15 amino acids. CDR3 bases: TGTGCCAGCGCAAGAGGGCTATCGAACACCGGGGAGCTGTTTTTT. Translation gives CASARGLSNTGELFF.

This clone showed up just a few times. The chain recombines TRBV18 with TRBJ1-2; D is uncertain. Germline loops: CDR1 KGHSH, CDR2 LQKENI. Between the trimmed V and J ends, which lost 0 bases and 4 bases, there was a span of 6 bases. This CDR3 has 13 residues. CDR3 protein: CASSPPGGYGYTF. In nucleotides, the CDR3 is TGTGCCAGCTCACCACCGGGAGGCTATGGCTACACCTTC. Drawing the rest from reference TRBV18 and TRBJ1-2, the complete variable domain is NAGVMQNPRHLVRRRGQEARLRCSPMKGHSHVYWYRQLPEEGLKFMVYLQKENIIDESGMPKERFSAEFPKEGPSILRIQQVVRGDSAAYFCASSPPGGYGYTFGSGTRLTVV.

This chain joins TRBV7-2 and TRBJ1-5, with TRBD1 matching over 8 bases. Germline-derived CDR1 and CDR2 are SGHTA and FQGNSA. The V gene end was trimmed by 2 bases and the J gene end by 2 bases; junction bases not matched to a gene: 5. CDR3 length equals 16 residues. The CDR3 coding sequence is TGTGCCAGCAGCTTAATGCCGACAGGGGGCAATCAGCCCCAGCATTTT. Its protein product is CASSLMPTGGNQPQHF.

This clone was recorded at least ten times. The J gene is TRBJ2-1, the V gene TRBV11-2; 7 bases are shared with TRBD2. Germline assignment: CDR1 SGHAT and CDR2 FQNNGV. This CDR3 region has 16 residues. V dropped 1 base and J dropped 4; count of bases not matched to a gene: 7. This chain's CDR3 is CASSLALHSGYNEQFF. In nucleotides, the CDR3 is TGTGCCAGCAGCTTAGCTCTCCATAGCGGGTACAATGAGCAGTTCTTC.